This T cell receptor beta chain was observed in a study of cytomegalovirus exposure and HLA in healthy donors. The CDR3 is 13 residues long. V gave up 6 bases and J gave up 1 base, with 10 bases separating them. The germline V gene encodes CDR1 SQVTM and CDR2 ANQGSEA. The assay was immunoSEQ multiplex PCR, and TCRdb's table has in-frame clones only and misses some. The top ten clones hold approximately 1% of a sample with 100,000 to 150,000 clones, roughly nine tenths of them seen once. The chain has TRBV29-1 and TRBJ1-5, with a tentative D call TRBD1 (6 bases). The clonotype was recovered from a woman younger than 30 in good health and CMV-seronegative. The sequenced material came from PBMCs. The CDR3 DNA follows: TGCAGCGTCGCGGACAGAAGCAATCAGCCCCAGCATTTT. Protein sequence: CSVADRSNQPQHF.